This passage covers 3 T cell receptor beta chains from one sample sequenced in a study of beta chain features in type 1 diabetes. Sequenced material consisted of expressed TCRB transcripts (all of the isolated RNA was reverse transcribed). Clones were sequenced by immunoSEQ multiplex PCR, and TCRdb holds only the in-frame ones, with some missing. The data contain over 350,000 clones, over 12% of them singletons. Specimen: naive CD4+ T cells from blood. These receptors were collected from a woman between 18 and 30 years old in good health.

The rearrangement joins TRBV30 to TRBJ2-7; a weak D match, TRBD2 (6 bases). From germline, CDR1 is GTSNPN and CDR2 SVGIG (reference sequence). CDR3 length: 15 residues. V lost 0 bases, J lost 0 bases, and 12 bases lay in between. The CDR3 reads CAWSVGASVSYEQYF. The CDR3 DNA sequence: TGTGCCTGGAGTGTAGGGGCTAGCGTCTCCTACGAGCAGTACTTC.

DNA for the CDR3: TGCGCCAGCAGCCAAGGGGCTAGCGGGAGTGCAGAGACCCAGTACTTC. This gives the protein CASSQGASGSAETQYF. The chain couples TRBV4-3 to TRBJ2-5; TRBD2 aligns across 10 bases. CDR3 length: 16 amino acids. Germline V lookup: CDR1 LGHNA, CDR2 YSLEER. J gave up 4 bases and V 1 base, and 6 bases lay outside the gene matches.

This chain uses TRBV5-6 with TRBJ2-2, with TRBD1 matching 10 bases. Germline lookup yields CDR1 SGHDT and CDR2 YYEEEE. The CDR3 extends over 14 amino acids. The ends lost 5 bases at V and 5 bases at J; junction bases unmatched: 3. The CDR3 DNA reads as TGTGCCAGCAGGCGACAGGGGGCGACCGGGGAGCTGTTTTTT. Amino acid sequence: CASRRQGATGELFF.